Below, one T cell receptor (beta chain) is given with its context. What it binds is not known. The sample is drawn from a study of PD-1 blockade in mismatch repair-deficient tumors. The repertoire was sequenced with immunoSEQ multiplex PCR; TCRdb's copy has only in-frame clones and lacks some. The sample holds 90,000 to 120,000 clones; 82% are singletons and the top ten take roughly 6.3%. PCR or immunohistochemistry showed mismatch repair deficiency in every enrolled patient. TCR sequencing covered a few patients who responded to pembrolizumab. Study-wide points: Rapid post-treatment expansion, then contraction, generally preceding radiologic response, marked tumor-resident clones.

The V gene lost 8 bases and the J gene lost 2 bases, with 18 bases spanning the gap. The germline V gene encodes CDR1 SGHTA and CDR2 FQGTGA. CDR3 length: 15 residues. This sequence joins TRBV7-3 and TRBJ2-5; no reliable D call. The receptor's source is an adult with mismatch repair-deficient cancer. The material sequenced was peripheral blood, taken roughly 35 weeks after starting pembrolizumab. CDR3 protein: CASRSRTERQETQYF. CDR3 DNA: TGTGCCAGCCGATCGAGAACGGAAAGACAAGAGACCCAGTACTTC.